The clone carrying this TCR beta chain was seen just once. Its matching antigen is unknown. The data were obtained in a study of tissue T cells after allogeneic stem cell transplantation. Study at large: Viable blood and marrow gave sorted CD3+ T cells if numbers allowed.

General study points: Motif-based clustering found tissue-specific repertoire signatures shared across patients, though few clones were shared. TCR repertoires tracked anatomic similarity, regardless of disease or transplant status.

The germline V gene has CDR1 MDHEN and CDR2 SYDVKM. V lost 6 bases to trimming and J lost 2 bases, with 4 bases between them. CDR3 length: 11 residues. Sequencing used immunoSEQ multiplex PCR; TCRdb keeps in-frame clones, though not all of them. The data show about 26,000 clones, less than 95% seen once. The V gene is TRBV28, the J gene TRBJ2-5; D is undetermined. This receptor was obtained from a male donor at least 60 years old who later had graft-versus-host disease after an allogeneic stem cell transplant. The specimen was blood, collected before transplantation. CDR3 nucleotide sequence: TGTGCCAGCAGCAAACAAGAGACCCAGTACTTC. This translates into CASSKQETQYF.